These 25 T cell receptor beta chains came from one sample sequenced in a study of vaccination effects on CD4 cells after COVID-19. Around day 10 of culture, CD4+ T cells were separated out. Their specific antigens are unknown. The data were produced by immunoSEQ multiplex PCR, yet TCRdb's version contains in-frame clones alone and is incomplete. This table holds about 46,000 clones, around 76% found once. The source was CD4+ T cells from PBMCs cultured without peptide, collected before COVID-19 vaccination. Every receptor here comes from a human donor who had a prior SARS-CoV-2 infection.

This chain uses TRBV19 with TRBJ1-1; no reliable D call. CDR1 is LNHDA and CDR2 is SQIVND in the germline V gene (reference sequence). Trimming removed 3 bases at V and 4 bases at J, with 15 bases between. This CDR3 has 15 residues. The CDR3 DNA reads TGTGCCAGTAGTATTCTTTCCGGGCCGAGCACTGAAGCTTTCTTT. Translation: CASSILSGPSTEAFF.

The chain uses TRBV13 and TRBJ2-5, with 9 positions matching TRBD1. Trimming cost V 5 bases and J 5 bases; bases outside gene matches: 3. Germline assignment: CDR1 PRHDT and CDR2 FYEKMQ (reference sequence). CDR3 length equals 13 residues. In nucleotides, the CDR3 is TGTGCCAGCAGCCTACAGGGGGCGGAGACCCAGTACTTC. Translation gives CASSLQGAETQYF.

V usage is TRBV11-2 and J usage is TRBJ2-5; D might be TRBD2 (6 bases). The CDR3 sequence is 18 residues long. Germline assignment: CDR1 SGHAT and CDR2 FQNNGV. Between the trimmed V and J ends, which lost 1 base and 2 bases, there was a span of 20 bases. The CDR3 coding sequence is TGTGCCAGCAGCTTAGGGGTGTCGCCAGGGACTTTACAAGAGACCCAGTACTTC. This encodes CASSLGVSPGTLQETQYF.

This chain links TRBV11-2 with TRBJ1-2; a weak D match, TRBD1 (5 bases). In germline, CDR1 is SGHAT, CDR2 FQNNGV. The CDR3 loop spans 14 amino acids. The V and J ends lost 5 bases and 4 bases respectively, with 14 bases between them. The CDR3 here is CASSRLTDLYGYTF. As DNA, the CDR3 is TGTGCCAGCAGCCGACTGACAGATCTCTATGGCTACACCTTC.

CDR3 loop: CAISEQRGRNEQYF. For the CDR3, the DNA is TGTGCCATCAGTGAGCAGAGGGGCCGGAACGAGCAGTACTTC. The genes are TRBV10-3 and TRBJ2-7, with D perhaps assigned TRBD1 or TRBD2 (5 bases each). The V end lost 2 bases, the J end lost 5 bases, and 13 bases lay between the germline ends. The germline gives CDR1 ENHRY, CDR2 SYGVKD. The CDR3 has 14 residues.

This clone showed up just once. The chain combines TRBV30 with TRBJ2-1, with D perhaps TRBD1 or TRBD2 (5 bases each). CDR3 size: 13 residues. Trimming stripped 3 bases from V and 3 bases from J, with 9 bases between. In germline, CDR1 is GTSNPN, CDR2 SVGIG (reference sequence). In DNA, the CDR3 is TGTGCCTGGAGCGGGACCCACTACAATGAGCAGTTCTTC. Protein: CAWSGTHYNEQFF.

The chain combines TRBV15 with TRBJ2-2; 9 bases line up with TRBD2. This CDR3 region has 16 residues. The V and J ends lost 0 bases and 8 bases, in that order; junction bases with no gene match: 7. Per germline, CDR1 LNHNV and CDR2 YYDKDF (reference sequence). DNA for the CDR3: TGTGCCACCAGCAGAGATTGGACTAGCGTAAGAGGGGAGCTGTTTTTT. Protein sequence: CATSRDWTSVRGELFF.

The chain couples TRBV7-2 to TRBJ2-5, with 7 bases identical to TRBD2. The CDR3 extends over 15 amino acids. Unmatched junction bases numbered 9, after V lost 6 bases and J lost 2 bases. CDR1 and CDR2 from the germline V gene are SGHTA and FQGNSA. Written as DNA, the CDR3 is TGTGCCAGCAGGGTCATGGGGGGGATACAAGAGACCCAGTACTTC. This sequence encodes CASRVMGGIQETQYF. The entire variable domain, with the rest obtained from reference TRBV7-2 and TRBJ2-5, is as follows: GAGVSQSPSNKVTEKGKDVELRCDPISGHTALYWYRQSLGQGLEFLIYFQGNSAPDKSGLPSDRFSAERTGGSVSTLTIQRTQQEDSAVYLCASRVMGGIQETQYFGPGTRLLVL.

This clone was seen more than once but under ten times. The chain is built from TRBV18 and TRBJ1-2, with unresolved D. The germline CDR1 and CDR2 sequences are KGHSH and LQKENI. CDR3 length: 15 amino acids. Between the trimmed V and J ends, which lost 0 bases and 0 bases, there was a span of 8 bases. The CDR3: CASSPPSGANYGYTF. In DNA, the CDR3 is TGTGCCAGCTCACCACCGTCAGGAGCTAACTATGGCTACACCTTC.

The chain links TRBV7-2 to TRBJ2-5; D gene uncertain. Germline-derived CDR1 and CDR2 are SGHTA and FQGNSA. CDR3 size: 14 residues. V shed 8 bases and J shed 2 bases, with 15 bases lying between them. CDR3 sequence reads: CASRRTFSQETQYF. The CDR3 region has the DNA TGTGCCAGCCGTAGGACGTTCAGTCAAGAGACCCAGTACTTC.

This clone was observed a handful of times. The V call is TRBV3-1 (or the pseudogene TRBV3-2), the J call TRBJ1-6; D perhaps matches TRBD1 (6 bases). Germline V gene sequence: CDR1 LGHDT, CDR2 YNNKEL (reference sequence). Trimming pared 1 base from V and 7 bases from J, leaving 14 bases between. This CDR3 is built from 16 residues. The DNA of the CDR3 is TGTGCCAGCAGCCAAGGATCGGGGGCGCGCAATTCACCCCTCCACTTT. As protein: CASSQGSGARNSPLHF.

V and J are TRBV7-8 and TRBJ2-1, with 9 nucleotides matching TRBD1. With V trimmed by 4 bases and J by 7 bases, 8 bases remained unmatched. The germline CDR1 and CDR2 sequences are SGHVS and FQNEAQ. The CDR3 runs 15 residues. The CDR3 nucleotides are TGTGCCAGCAGCTCCGGGACAGGGACGGGGAATGAGCAGTTCTTC. It yields the protein CASSSGTGTGNEQFF.

The chain is built from TRBV16 and TRBJ1-2, with TRBD1 matching over 12 bases. After removal of 4 bases from V and 2 bases from J, the junction contained 14 bases not matched to a gene. CDR1 and CDR2 from the germline V gene are KGHSY and FQNENV. The CDR3 totals 19 residues. The CDR3, as DNA: TGTGCCAGCAGCCGGGTACCGGGACAGGGGGCGTTAGACAACTATGGCTACACCTTC. Its protein is CASSRVPGQGALDNYGYTF.

The rearrangement joins TRBV9 to TRBJ2-3; TRBD1 matches at 7 bases. CDR1 SGDLS and CDR2 YYNGEE come from the germline V gene. The length of the CDR3 is 21 residues. The V segment lost 0 bases and the J segment 0 bases; nucleotides outside the gene matches: 19. CDR3 amino acids: CASSVAVGQPYPLPSTDTQYF. In DNA, the CDR3 is TGTGCCAGCAGCGTAGCTGTGGGACAGCCATACCCCCTTCCTAGCACAGATACGCAGTATTTT. The full variable domain, in which reference TRBV9 and TRBJ2-3 provide the parts outside the CDR3, is DSGVTQTPKHLITATGQRVTLRCSPRSGDLSVYWYQQSLDQGLQFLIQYYNGEERAKGNILERFSAQQFPDLHSELNLSSLELGDSALYFCASSVAVGQPYPLPSTDTQYFGPGTRLTVL.

This chain's CDR3 is CASRGAGTRIHEQFF. CDR3 DNA: TGTGCCAGCAGGGGGGCGGGGACTAGAATCCATGAGCAGTTCTTC. V is TRBV28 and J is TRBJ2-1; 8 nucleotides match TRBD2. V dropped 6 bases and J dropped 8; count of bases not matched to a gene: 12. The CDR3 is made up of 15 amino acids. Germline-derived CDR1 and CDR2 are MDHEN and SYDVKM.

This chain links TRBV7-3 with TRBJ2-5; 12 bases are shared with TRBD2. Per germline, CDR1 SGHTA and CDR2 FQGTGA. With V trimmed by 5 bases and J by 0 bases, 16 bases remained unmatched. This CDR3 contains 20 residues. CDR3 loop: CASSPHGPRTSGANQETQYF. The CDR3, as DNA: TGTGCCAGCAGCCCCCACGGCCCCCGGACTAGCGGGGCTAACCAAGAGACCCAGTACTTC.

This rearrangement joins TRBV12-5 to TRBJ1-1; D is possibly TRBD1 (6 bases). Germline-derived CDR1 and CDR2 are LGHNT and FRNRAP. V was trimmed by 2 bases and J by 8 bases, leaving 12 bases between them. The CDR3 contains 13 residues. The DNA for the CDR3 is TGTGCTAGTGGTTTGACTAATCAGGGGGAAGCTTTCTTT. It specifies CASGLTNQGEAFF. Using reference TRBV12-5 and TRBJ1-1 for the parts outside the CDR3, the full variable domain is DARVTQTPRHKVTEMGQEVTMRCQPILGHNTVFWYRQTMMQGLELLAYFRNRAPLDDSGMPKDRFSAEMPDATLATLKIQPSEPRDSAVYFCASGLTNQGEAFFGQGTRLTVV.

J is TRBJ1-2 and V is TRBV7-9; D call uncertain. Germline V CDR1 and CDR2: SEHNR, FQNEAQ (reference sequence). V lost 1 base to trimming and J lost 5 bases, with 8 bases between them. This CDR3 is built from 13 residues. CDR3 loop: CASSLDPIYGYTF. CDR3 in DNA: TGTGCCAGCAGCTTAGATCCGATTTATGGCTACACCTTC.

The chain has TRBV11-3 and TRBJ2-3; 15 bases fit TRBD2. Per germline, CDR1 SGHNT and CDR2 YENEEA. Germline trimming cut 5 bases from V and 5 bases from J; bases unmatched to any gene: 8. The CDR3 is made up of 17 amino acids. CDR3 sequence reads: CASSPGTSGRSRDTQYF. The CDR3 DNA sequence: TGTGCCAGCAGCCCGGGGACTAGCGGGAGGAGCCGAGATACGCAGTATTTT.

This clone was counted between two and nine times. The CDR3 DNA is TGTGCCAGCAGCTTAGCGCCTTACAATGAGCAGTTCTTC. This sequence encodes CASSLAPYNEQFF. The chain links TRBV7-9 to TRBJ2-1; no clear D. The germline V gene encodes CDR1 SEHNR and CDR2 FQNEAQ (reference sequence). The CDR3 runs to 13 residues. V gave up 0 bases and J gave up 4 bases, with 4 bases separating them.

Comments on this clone: Other nucleotide sequences from this sample produce the same CDR3. The chain recombines TRBV24-1 with TRBJ2-7; 7 bases align to TRBD1. V trimming: 4 bases; J trimming: 7 bases; junction bases outside the gene matches: 12. The CDR3 is 15 amino acids. The V gene's germline CDR1 is KGHDR and CDR2 SFDVKD. CDR3 nucleotide sequence: TGTGCCACCAGTGACTCACAGGGGCTGAAGGATGAGCAGTACTTC. Its translation: CATSDSQGLKDEQYF.

This chain connects TRBV6-8 to TRBJ2-5, with 13 bases that match TRBD2. This CDR3 contains 19 residues. V lost 1 base to trimming and J lost 2 bases; unmatched junction nucleotides: 10. CDR1 and CDR2 from the germline V gene are MNHGY and SAAAGT. CDR3 coding DNA: TGTGCCAGCAGTTACTGTGCCGGGACTAGCGGGACAGAGCAAGAGACCCAGTACTTC. This gives the protein CASSYCAGTSGTEQETQYF.

In this sample, this clone turned up a few times. The gene calls are TRBV24-1 and TRBJ2-3, with D possibly matching TRBD1 (5 bases). The CDR3 runs to 14 residues. CDR1 and CDR2 (germline): KGHDR, SFDVKD. With 3 bases removed from V and 3 bases from J, the gap between germline ends came to 9 bases. CDR3 coding DNA: TGTGCCACCAGTGATGTGACAGCGACAGATACGCAGTATTTT. Its protein product is CATSDVTATDTQYF.

V and J are TRBV3-1 (or the pseudogene TRBV3-2) and TRBJ1-6; 7 positions agree with TRBD1. The V gene's germline CDR1 is LGHDT and CDR2 YNNKEL (reference sequence). This CDR3 has 16 residues. After removal of 8 bases from V and 10 bases from J, the junction contained 17 bases not matched to a gene. CDR3 in amino acids: CASQSGMAGTASPLHF. As DNA, the CDR3 is TGTGCCAGCCAAAGCGGTATGGCAGGGACAGCCTCACCCCTCCACTTT.

The chain carries TRBV4-3 and TRBJ2-1, with D perhaps assigned TRBD1 or TRBD2 (6 bases each). CDR1 and CDR2 (germline): LGHNA, YSLEER. Trimming pared 0 bases from V and 7 bases from J, leaving 13 bases between. This CDR3 has 15 residues. CDR3 in amino acids: CASSQDRGQINEQFF. As DNA, the CDR3 is TGCGCCAGCAGCCAAGATCGGGGGCAGATAAATGAGCAGTTCTTC.